This T cell receptor beta chain was captured in a study of blood T cell repertoires in COVID-19. The assay was immunoSEQ multiplex PCR, and TCRdb's table has in-frame clones only and misses some. Of about 150,000 clones in the sample, 87% were seen once. V dropped 3 bases and J dropped 4; count of bases not matched to a gene: 4. From germline, CDR1 is SGHNT and CDR2 YYREEE (reference sequence). CDR3 size: 15 residues. The specimen sequenced was peripheral blood. The clonotype comes from a man aged 80 or over with acute or convalescent COVID-19. The chain carries TRBV5-4 and TRBJ2-7; 13 bases line up with TRBD2. The CDR3 loop reads CASSSGTSGIYEQYF. The CDR3 nucleotides read TGTGCCAGCAGCTCAGGGACTAGCGGGATTTACGAGCAGTACTTC.